The source of this T cell receptor (beta chain) is a study of shared clonotypes between healthy human individuals (TCRdb year 2020). Regarding the complete study: The cohort comprised two women and a few men aged 18 to 49 years. For each donor, CD4 naive and CD4 memory were each given three plates, CD8 naive was given two plates, and CD8 memory was given one plate. Blood TCR repertoires of a handful of healthy adults were deeply sequenced to estimate repertoire size and the extent of clonotype sharing between individuals. Libraries were prepared and TCR repertoires were sequenced by different laboratories using diverse techniques, in order to increase sequencing depth and limit assay-specific biases. Per donor, leukapheresis produced somewhere between about 0.94 and 8.9 billion PBMCs.

Compared with germline, V lacks 7 bases and J lacks 6 bases; bases without a gene match: 13. Based on the germline V gene (reference sequence), the CDR1 and CDR2 sequences are MNHEY and SMNVEV. From the cysteine through the phenylalanine, the CDR3 covers 15 amino acids. CDR3 DNA is the only sequence kept; it has 45 bases, read in frame from the first base. The donors were healthy, HIV-negative adults with no recently reported acute infections or vaccinations. Only Caucasian adults living in Nashville, Tennessee, USA were represented among the donors. CD8 memory samples combined magnetically selected CD45RO+ cells with CCR7-negative CD45RA+ effector memory (TemRA) cells. Blood was collected by leukapheresis, and PBMCs were isolated by Ficoll-Histopaque density gradient centrifugation and then cryopreserved in liquid nitrogen vapor phase. Analytical flow cytometry was used to check the purity and quantity of every magnetically sorted T cell population. Each sorted fraction had its genomic DNA isolated and then quantified by UV absorbance on a Nanodrop 2000c.

Study-wide findings and limitations: Compared with non-shared clonotypes, clonotypes shared by all four sorted-subset donors had higher generation probabilities. Pairwise subsampling indicated that sequencing depth was expected to affect the degree of clonotype sharing among donors. Only blood was sampled, and tissue TCR repertoires likely differ from those in blood. Because the study included a small number of donors, the genetic and exposure-history diversity represented was limited. Sharing across a few donors was observed for around 4.8% of naive CD4, less than 4% of naive CD8, over 2% of memory CD4, and less than 0.45% of memory CD8 clonotypes. Naive subsets generally had larger estimated clonotype richness than memory subsets did. Even with the large sequencing depth, rarefaction of the sorted-subset datasets indicated that sequencing was incomplete.

TCR CDR3 regions were amplified from genomic DNA by multiplex PCR using the deep immunoSEQ assay. For each cell subset, the extracted genomic DNA was distributed evenly across all wells of several immunoSEQ 96-well plates, and each plate served as one replicate. For sorted subsets, about 200 ng genomic DNA, equal to 25,000 to 35,000 T cell genomes, was loaded into each replicate PCR. The purified libraries were quantified using a Qubit 3.0 fluorometer, sized with a Bioanalyzer 2100, and then quantified again using the KAPA Library Quantification kit. A separate single-read 150-cycle Illumina NextSeq 550 flow cell was used to sequence each immunoSEQ 96-well plate. The study's processing was this. Because the immunoSEQ output included only junctional sequences and no quality scores, the filtering could not be the same as the filtering used for full-length reads. To assign V/J genes and CDR3, sequences were annotated against IMGT germline references using PyIR, a Python wrapper for IgBLAST v1.9. Reads were filtered out if the reads had weak V/J assignments (E-value above 1e-6), no CDR3, stop codons, out-of-frame junctions, or ambiguous translated residues. V3J clonotypes were defined as sequences sharing an identical inferred V gene, J gene, and CDR3 amino acid sequence. Percentage overlap between repertoires was computed as shared unique clonotypes divided by the size of the smaller repertoire. Richness of each repertoire was evaluated using RTK rarefaction, the Chao1 estimator, and Recon v2.1 estimates of unobserved clonotypes. For all TCRbeta clonotypes obtained by the gDNA method from a few donors, generation probabilities were computed with OLGA. TCRdb stores this immuneACCESS table with in-frame sequences only. Part of the clones is absent; in the studies checked, under half of the shortfall reflects unresolved V genes, and no reason is known for the rest. The DNA gave D and trimming, while V, J and clone size come from that table. This sample comprises more than 550,000 clones, less than 95% of them detected only once. More than 30% of the sample comes from the top ten.

A remark on this clone: This clone's antigen is unknown. One base away there is no much larger clone; base qualities are not given.

The source is a man in his late teens or twenties in good health. Some clones in this sample may be carry-over from other donors' samples. The V and J segments used are TRBV27 and TRBJ2-7; 9 middle bases align to TRBD1. Source material: memory CD8+ T cells from PBMCs. The sample's cell subset or site label, decoded: CD45RO+ cells pooled with CCR7-negative TemRA cells. The CDR3 region reads CASNEFRTGDGEQYF. The nucleotide sequence reads as follows: TGTGCCAGCAACGAATTCCGGACAGGGGACGGCGAGCAGTACTTC.